Listed below are T cell receptor beta chains from one sample, sequenced in a study of T cell responses to AZD1222 COVID-19 vaccine. TCRdb's table, derived via immunoSEQ multiplex PCR, lists solely in-frame clones and lacks some. The profile covers 150,000 or so clones, with 94% appearing a single time and approximately 0.64% taken by the ten largest. Sample: peripheral blood, taken on day 0 of AZD1222 vaccination. These receptor sequences come from an adult in good health. CDR3s include the opening cysteine and the closing phenylalanine or tryptophan. The order of the fields is D gene, J gene, clone size, V gene, CDR3 DNA, CDR3 protein. A D gene is named only where the DNA matches it firmly. The size entry is marked missing in some rows and otherwise reads once, few, many or a size class.

>.|TRBJ1-2|.|TRBV5-5
TGTGCCAGCAGTCTGGGGGCAGGTGGCTACACCTTC
CASSLGAGGYTF
>.|TRBJ1-1|.|TRBV11-2
TGTGCCAGCAGCTTGATAGGGGATGGATTCACTGAAGCTTTCTTT
CASSLIGDGFTEAFF
>TRBD2|TRBJ2-5|.|TRBV9
TGTGCCAGCAGCATTAGCGGGAGACTGGATATAGAGACCCAGTACTTC
CASSISGRLDIETQYF
>.|TRBJ2-6|.|TRBV6-5
TGTGCCAGCTTTACCGGGACGCCTGGGGCCAACGTCCTGACTTTC
CASFTGTPGANVLTF
>TRBD1|TRBJ2-7|.|TRBV15
TGTGCCACCAGCAGAGATGGAGGCGGACAGGGGTCATACGAGCAGTACTTC
CATSRDGGGQGSYEQYF
>.|TRBJ1-2|.|TRBV18
TGTGCCAGCTCACCTGCACAGGGCTATGGCTACACCTTC
CASSPAQGYGYTF
>TRBD2|TRBJ2-1|.|TRBV2
TGTGCCAGCAGTGGGACTAGCGGGGATGGGAAGTTCTTC
CASSGTSGDGKFF
>TRBD2|TRBJ2-1|.|TRBV5-1
TGCGCCAGCAGCTTGGGCTTCTCAGCGGGAAGTGAGCAGTTCTTC
CASSLGFSAGSEQFF
>.|TRBJ1-2|.|TRBV10-3
TGTGCCATCAGTCCCAATCCGTTAGCTAACTATGGCTACACCTTC
CAISPNPLANYGYTF
>.|TRBJ2-1|.|TRBV9
TGTGCCAGCAGCCCTCGGGACCGAACGTACAATGAGCAGTTCTTC
CASSPRDRTYNEQFF
>TRBD1|TRBJ2-5|.|TRBV5-1
TGCGCCAGCAGCTTGGCCCAGGGGGCCAAGAAAGAGACCCAGTACTTC
CASSLAQGAKKETQYF
>.|TRBJ1-6|.|TRBV5-5
TGTGCCAGCAGCTTGGCCGGGGGAGGTTCACCCCTCCACTTT
CASSLAGGGSPLHF
>.|TRBJ2-3|.|TRBV27
TGTGCCAGCAGTTTATCGCCGGGAGCACCGGATACGCAGTATTTT
CASSLSPGAPDTQYF
>TRBD1|TRBJ1-3|once|TRBV6-4
TGTGCCAGAATCCCGGGACAGGACTCTGGAAACACCATATATTTT
CARIPGQDSGNTIYF
>.|TRBJ1-2|.|TRBV6-2/TRBV6-3
TGTGCCAGCAGTATCACCCTGATGAGCCTAGCCTATGGCTACACCTTC
CASSITLMSLAYGYTF
>.|TRBJ2-1|.|TRBV9
TGTGCCAGCAGCGCGGACACCATTTACAATGAGCAGTTCTTC
CASSADTIYNEQFF
>.|TRBJ2-3|.|TRBV19
TGTGCCAGTAGCACGGTGGGGTTGGGTGCGCAGTATTTT
CASSTVGLGAQYF
>.|TRBJ1-4|once|TRBV7-8
TGTGCCAGCAGCTTAGGGGGGACTACGGAAAAACTGTTTTTT
CASSLGGTTEKLFF
>.|TRBJ2-2|.|TRBV30
TGTGCCTGGAGTAGTACAGACACCGGGGAGCTGTTTTTT
CAWSSTDTGELFF
>.|TRBJ2-7|.|TRBV3-1/TRBV3-2
TGTGCCAGCAGCCGAGTAGGCCGAGGCCACGAGCAGTACTTC
CASSRVGRGHEQYF
>.|TRBJ2-7|.|TRBV14
TGTGCCAGCAGCCACATCCAGGGAGGGACAGCCTCCTACGAGCAGTACTTC
CASSHIQGGTASYEQYF
>.|TRBJ1-5|once|TRBV28
TGTGCCAGCCTATTGGCAGGGGAGCCTCAGCCCCAGCATTTT
CASLLAGEPQPQHF
>.|TRBJ1-2|.|TRBV30
TGTGCCTGGAGTGTGCAACTGAGCTACTATGGCTACACCTTC
CAWSVQLSYYGYTF
>.|TRBJ2-1|.|TRBV6-5
TGTGCCAGCAGTTACCGGCGGGACCACAATGAGCAGTTCTTC
CASSYRRDHNEQFF
>.|TRBJ1-2|.|TRBV6-5
TGTGCCAGCAGTCCCGGACAGATATACACCTTC
CASSPGQIYTF
>.|TRBJ1-1|.|TRBV5-6
TGTGCCAGCAGCTACCGGGACACCCGGGTGACTGAAGCTTTCTTT
CASSYRDTRVTEAFF
>.|TRBJ2-5|.|TRBV6-5
TGTGCCAGCAGTTCGGGACTTGGGCGAGAGACCCAGTACTTC
CASSSGLGRETQYF
>TRBD1|TRBJ1-1|.|TRBV18
TGTGCCAGCTCACCCGGGACAGGGGGAGGGACAGGGGAAAGGAACACTGAAGCTTTCTTT
CASSPGTGGGTGERNTEAFF
>.|TRBJ1-2|.|TRBV14
TGTGCCAGCAGCCAAGATTTAAACTATGGCTACACCTTC
CASSQDLNYGYTF
>TRBD1|TRBJ2-3|.|TRBV7-8
TGTGCCAGTGGCAGGGGGCGAGATACGCAGTATTTT
CASGRGRDTQYF
>TRBD2|TRBJ2-1|.|TRBV5-1
TGCGCCAGCAGCTACCTTAAGGCGACCGGGACTAGCGGGGTTGAGGGGTTCTTC
CASSYLKATGTSGVEGFF